Listed here are 8 T cell receptor beta chains from one sample, sequenced in a study of liver allograft versus peripheral blood T cells (dated by TCRdb to the early 2020s). Study-level background: The study compared T cell receptor repertoires found within transplanted livers against repertoires in the peripheral blood of liver transplant recipients.

Instrument used: Illumina MiSeq. TCRdb reworked the public reads: Q25 trimming with fastp, MiXCR clone assembly, productive beta chains retained. Rows matching on CDR3 protein sequence are summarized as one entry with the most common DNA and genes. The sample table gives about 50 distinct CDR3 sequences. The receptor source for this set is a human patient who had a liver transplant. Following transplantation, T cells from the graft donor may be among those present.

This clonotype was counted many times. The chain has TRBV6-2 or TRBV6-3 and TRBJ1-6, with 9 positions matching TRBD1. CDR3 size: 15 residues. The germline gives CDR1 MNHEY, CDR2 SVGEGT. Trimming at V came to 5 bases and at J to 10 bases, leaving 9 bases not matched to a gene. CDR3 sequence: CASSPGTGLRSPLHF. CDR3 bases: TGTGCCAGCAGTCCCGGGACAGGGCTTCGATCACCCCTCCACTTT.

This clonotype counts as hyperexpanded. The chain links TRBV18 to TRBJ1-6; D gene unclear. This CDR3 contains 15 residues. Trimming shortened V by 3 bases and J by 4 bases, and 10 bases separated the two germline ends. Germline V lookup: CDR1 KGHSH, CDR2 LQKENI. CDR3 protein: CASSPEAGYNSPLHF. The CDR3 bases are TGTGCCAGCTCACCCGAGGCCGGGTATAATTCACCCCTCCACTTT.

This clonotype ranks as hyperexpanded (1% or more). The V gene is TRBV6-1, the J gene TRBJ2-3, with 8 bases identical to TRBD2. J gave up 0 bases and V 8 bases, and 10 bases lay outside the gene matches. Germline CDR1 is MNHNS and CDR2 is SASEGT. This CDR3 region has 16 residues. CDR3 residues: CASEPIAGTSTDTQYF. DNA for the CDR3: TGTGCCAGCGAACCCATAGCGGGAACTAGCACAGATACGCAGTATTTT.

This clonotype ranks as hyperexpanded. This chain uses TRBV24-1 with TRBJ1-5; D uncertain. CDR1 and CDR2 (germline): KGHDR, SFDVKD. The CDR3 is made up of 14 amino acids. The V end was cut by 4 bases, the J end by 1 base, with 7 bases between. CDR3 loop: CATSDLDSNQPQHF. The CDR3 DNA is TGTGCCACCAGTGACCTGGACAGCAATCAGCCCCAGCATTTT.

The CDR3 loop is CSVGHEQFF. The DNA for the CDR3 is TGCAGCGTGGGCCATGAGCAGTTCTTC. The chain employs TRBV29-1 and TRBJ2-1; no clear D gene. Trimming took off 6 bases at V and 8 bases at J, with 5 bases between the two ends. Per germline, CDR1 SQVTM and CDR2 ANQGSEA. This CDR3 region has 9 residues.

In this sample, this clonotype is hyperexpanded (1% or more). V usage is TRBV19 and J usage is TRBJ1-1; D is unresolved. Germline CDR1 LNHDA, CDR2 SQIVND (reference sequence). V lost 6 bases to trimming and J lost 8 bases, with 16 bases between them. The CDR3 is 13 amino acids. The CDR3 region has the DNA TGTGCCAGTAGACCAAACCGGGGTCGGGAAGCTTTCTTT. This sequence encodes CASRPNRGREAFF.

This clonotype rates as hyperexpanded. The chain links TRBV28 to TRBJ2-7, with 9 bases matching TRBD1. Trimming removed 6 bases from V and 6 bases from J; junction bases left unmatched: 15. This CDR3 contains 16 residues. CDR1 and CDR2 from the germline V gene are MDHEN and SYDVKM. This chain's CDR3 is CASSLTFPTGGGEQYF. The DNA of the CDR3 is TGTGCCAGCAGCCTTACCTTCCCTACAGGGGGCGGCGAGCAGTACTTC.

The rearrangement joins TRBV27 to TRBJ1-2; 10 positions match TRBD1. Losses at the gene ends were 6 bases for V and 6 bases for J; bases not matched to a gene: 10. CDR3 size: 15 residues. Germline lookup yields CDR1 MNHEY and CDR2 SMNVEV (reference sequence). DNA for the CDR3: TGTGCCAGCAGCCGACAGGGGGCATCGATTCATGGCTACACCTTC. Translating gives CASSRQGASIHGYTF.